The clone carrying this T cell receptor beta chain was seen a few times. The antigen is unknown. Researchers used 5'RACE with constant-segment primers to make TCR alpha and TCR beta cDNA libraries that carry sample barcodes and UMIs. MiXCR, run by TCRdb on the 5' RACE reads, gives a single entry per CDR3 protein. The sample comprises 500,000 to 650,000 distinct CDR3 sequences, about 20% of which are singletons, and roughly 9.1% rests with the top ten. The length of the CDR3 is 17 residues. The V gene's germline CDR1 is KGHSH and CDR2 LQKENI. Trimming cost V 1 base and J 0 bases, with 13 bases left between them. This sample was included in a study of T-cell memory formation after mild COVID-19. Study as a whole: TCR clusters were mostly donor specific. The study's findings and limits: Later expanders leaned CD4+, whereas day 15 to 85 contracting clones were balanced CD4/CD8.

The specimen was PBMCs or a T cell subset sorted from them (not recorded which). The sequence came from an adult woman who had mild COVID-19 (a few samples of this study predate the infection). Cell type and time point are not known. The V gene is TRBV18, the J gene TRBJ2-1, with TRBD1 as a possible D gene (7 bases). The CDR3 bases are TGTGCCAGCTCACCACAGGAGGGGGCCCCCTCCTACAATGAGCAGTTCTTC. It specifies CASSPQEGAPSYNEQFF.